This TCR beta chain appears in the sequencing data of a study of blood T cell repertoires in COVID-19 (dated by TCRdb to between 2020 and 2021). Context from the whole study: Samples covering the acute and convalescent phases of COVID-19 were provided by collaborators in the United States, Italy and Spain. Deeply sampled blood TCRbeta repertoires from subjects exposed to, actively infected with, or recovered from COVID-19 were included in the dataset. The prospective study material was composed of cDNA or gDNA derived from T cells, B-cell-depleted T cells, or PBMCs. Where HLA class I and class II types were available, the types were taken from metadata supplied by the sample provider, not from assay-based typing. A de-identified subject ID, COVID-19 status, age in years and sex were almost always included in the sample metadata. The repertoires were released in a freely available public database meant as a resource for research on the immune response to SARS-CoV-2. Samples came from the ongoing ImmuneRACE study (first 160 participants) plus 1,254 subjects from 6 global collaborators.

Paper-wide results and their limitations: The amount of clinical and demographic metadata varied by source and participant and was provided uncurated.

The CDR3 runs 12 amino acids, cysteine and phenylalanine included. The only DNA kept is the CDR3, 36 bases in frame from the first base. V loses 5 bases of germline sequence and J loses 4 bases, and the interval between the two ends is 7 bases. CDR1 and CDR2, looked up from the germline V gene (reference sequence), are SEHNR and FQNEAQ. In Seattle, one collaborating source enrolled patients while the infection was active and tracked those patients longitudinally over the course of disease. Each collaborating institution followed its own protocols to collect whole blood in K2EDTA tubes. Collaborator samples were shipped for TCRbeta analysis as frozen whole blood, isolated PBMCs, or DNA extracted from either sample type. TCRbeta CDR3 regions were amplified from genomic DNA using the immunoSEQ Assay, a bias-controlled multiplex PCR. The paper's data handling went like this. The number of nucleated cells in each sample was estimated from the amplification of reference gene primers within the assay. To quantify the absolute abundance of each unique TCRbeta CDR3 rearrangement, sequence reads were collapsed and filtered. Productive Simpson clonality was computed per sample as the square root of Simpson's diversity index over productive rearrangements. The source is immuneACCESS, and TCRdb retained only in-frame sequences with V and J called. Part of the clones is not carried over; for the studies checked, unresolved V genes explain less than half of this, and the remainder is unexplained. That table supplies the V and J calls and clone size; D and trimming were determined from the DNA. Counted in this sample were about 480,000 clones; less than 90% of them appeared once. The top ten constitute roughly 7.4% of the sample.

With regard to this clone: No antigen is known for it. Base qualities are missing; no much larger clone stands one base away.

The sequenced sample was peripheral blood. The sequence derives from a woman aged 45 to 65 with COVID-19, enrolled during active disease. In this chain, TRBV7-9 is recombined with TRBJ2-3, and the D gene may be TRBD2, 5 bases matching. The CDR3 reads CASSPGADTQYF. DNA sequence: TGTGCCAGCAGCCCCGGGGCAGATACGCAGTATTTT.